This TCR beta chain comes out of a study of control samples from healthy donors and cancer patients. Clones were read by immunoSEQ multiplex PCR, and TCRdb kept only the in-frame ones, dropping some. The sample holds under 80,000 clones, approximately 84% seen once. This CDR3 is 15 amino acids long. Trimming pared 4 bases from V and 1 base from J, leaving 12 bases between. Germline V gives CDR1 SGDLS, CDR2 YYNGEE. The TCR comes from a man aged 50 to 59 in good health. Specimen: blood. The V and J genes are TRBV9 and TRBJ2-4; possible D gene TRBD1, 6 bases. CDR3 residues: CASSSTGPAKNIQYF. Here the CDR3 DNA reads TGTGCCAGCAGCTCGACAGGACCCGCCAAAAACATTCAGTACTTC.